The entry below gives a single T cell receptor (beta chain) sequence along with its context. Its antigen is not identified. TCRdb re-called the reads through MiXCR, storing one row per CDR3 protein. This sample has some 310,000 distinct CDR3 sequences, with more than 20% found just once. The CDR3 loop spans 16 amino acids. V was clipped by 3 bases and J by 9 bases; unmatched bases: 12. Germline loops: CDR1 SGHAT, CDR2 FQNNGV. The entry originates in a study of T cell repertoires in cytomegalovirus infection. Study-wide context: It was recently identified HLA-C-restricted and well-studied HLA-B-restricted CMV epitopes that the study used. Indicated by public TCR beta signatures were CMV infection and matching HLA type.

Notes on the study in general: Frequencies of public TCR beta families were cumulated, and this identified carriers of CMV plus the relevant HLA. Ex vivo responses were dominated by HLA-C-restricted CMV-specific TCR beta clonotypes.

The source was cultured PBMCs, collected from culture after CMV antigen stimulation. The source of this sequence is a human donor in good health (CMV status not recorded). Some clones in this sample may be carry-over from other donors' samples. This chain uses TRBV11-2 with TRBJ2-4, with 9 bases that match TRBD1. For the CDR3, the DNA is TGTGCCAGCAGCTTTCCGGACAGGGGATCTATCGTCATTCAGTACTTC. It encodes CASSFPDRGSIVIQYF.